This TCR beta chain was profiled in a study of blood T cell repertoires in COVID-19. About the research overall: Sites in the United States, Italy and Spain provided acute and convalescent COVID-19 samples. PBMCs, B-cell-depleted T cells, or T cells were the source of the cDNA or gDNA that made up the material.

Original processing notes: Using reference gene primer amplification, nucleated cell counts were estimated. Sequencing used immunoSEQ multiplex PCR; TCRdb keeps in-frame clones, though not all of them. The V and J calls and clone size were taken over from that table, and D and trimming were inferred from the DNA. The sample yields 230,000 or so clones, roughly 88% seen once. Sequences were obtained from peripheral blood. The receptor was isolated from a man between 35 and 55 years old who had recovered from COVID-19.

In nucleotides, the CDR3 is TGTGCCAGCAGTGCGGACAGGGGGCTTCAGCCCCAGCATTTT. It codes for CASSADRGLQPQHF. The V and J genes are TRBV2 and TRBJ1-5; 11 bases agree with TRBD1. The CDR3 is made up of 14 amino acids. V dropped 4 bases and J dropped 6; count of bases not matched to a gene: 2. Per germline, CDR1 SNHLY and CDR2 FYNNEI.